Sequencing of this T cell receptor beta chain was carried out in a study of T cells in Graves' hyperthyroidism and ophthalmopathy (dated by TCRdb to between 2019 and 2020). About the study as a whole: Peripheral blood samples were taken at initial diagnosis, before any treatment was given. To identify distinguishing TCR V-J signatures, a discovery cohort of around 100 patients was used, comprising fewer than 45 with Graves' ophthalmopathy and approximately 58 with stable Graves' hyperthyroidism. Prospective prediction of ophthalmopathy was tested in an independent validation cohort consisting of roughly 19 hyperthyroidism patients and some 16 patients who later progressed to ophthalmopathy. For training and testing, the 100 or so patients in the discovery cohort were randomly divided in a 7:3 ratio. In addition, the study compared T-cell repertoires in thyroid tissue and in blood from about six Graves' hyperthyroidism patients. After blood sampling, hyperthyroidism patients were treated with methimazole at a starting dose of 30 mg daily, and ophthalmopathy patients were treated with high-dose intravenous methylprednisolone. TCR Vbeta CDR3 sequencing of 120 to 150 peripheral blood samples (43 ophthalmopathy, about 75 hyperthyroidism and approximately 17 progressor patients) is reported in the paper. Results the study describes overall, beyond this receptor: During validation, the model predicted progression to ophthalmopathy a median of approximately 6.5 months ahead of onset, with approximately 70% sensitivity and 72% to 80% specificity. No statistical method was used to fix the sample size in advance, and group allocation was not hidden from the investigators. A 13 V-J signature model separated ophthalmopathy from stable hyperthyroidism, with around 91% sensitivity and 81.08% specificity in cross-validation and 80%/75% in testing. Most expanded thyroid clonotypes (frequency above 0.001) were also detected in blood, a finding suggesting that blood repertoires may reflect thyroid immune responses.

A patient counted as having stable Graves' hyperthyroidism if no progression to ophthalmopathy occurred over 18 months of follow-up. Hyperthyroidism patients were aged 18 to 65 years and newly diagnosed, with disease duration of less than 2 months. Any patient with an uncontrolled infection, another autoimmune disease, pregnancy or lactation was excluded. Clinical symptoms, serum thyroxine and TRAb, thyroid ultrasound, and orbital computed tomography formed the basis for the diagnoses. Ficoll-Paque density gradient centrifugation was used to isolate PBMCs from around 10 ml of fresh peripheral blood. Total RNA was extracted using Trizol reagent, and RNA quality was assessed on an Agilent 2100 Bioanalyzer. Taken from the germline V gene, the CDR1 and CDR2 loops are MNHEY and SVGAGI. V is clipped by 0 bases and J by 0 bases, and the sequence between their germline boundaries is 6 bases long. The CDR3 contains 15 residues, cysteine and phenylalanine counted. The only DNA kept is the CDR3, 45 bases in frame from the first base.

TCR beta CDR3 regions were amplified from RNA transcripts. A first-round RT-PCR of the TCR CDR3 used the HTBI primer set with the Qiagen OneStep RT-PCR kit. Libraries were constructed in a second round of multiplex PCR, after which size selection and purification were carried out. Sequencing of the libraries was done on an Illumina HiSeq2000 using paired-end 100 bp reads. The study's processing was this. SOAPnuke was used to process the raw data, removing reads that contained adapters or uncalled bases, had a mean Phred below 15, or lacked an exact match to the constant primer or identifier. High-quality paired reads were merged using COPE v1.2.5, and each unique nucleotide sequence was defined as a clonotype. Clonotypes were aligned to IMGT TRBV, TRBD and TRBJ reference segments using MiTCR v1.1. The analysis included only V-J combinations with a frequency above 0.0001, which together covered around 99% of the repertoires. A TCS score was defined as the ratio of F50 (clonal expansion) to E x V (chaos), with BLOSUM62-based TCRdist applied between CDR3 peptides within each V-J. Welch's t-statistics and random forest reduced roughly 530 V-J features to roughly 13, which were used in a naive Bayes classifier (R e1071). TCRdb trimmed the raw reads at Q25, called clones with MiXCR and kept productive beta chains. Identical CDR3 protein sequences are pooled into one entry, listed with their most common genes and DNA. The V and J calls and clone size come from TCRdb's table, not from the authors' own analysis. Recorded for this sample are about 560,000 distinct CDR3 sequences; 16% of them occurred a single time. The ten largest clones represent about 17% of the sample.

This clonotype was found once. This clone's antigen is unknown. Possible read error: a much larger clone is one base away. The source of this sequence is a woman aged 18-35 years with Graves' hyperthyroidism. The sequencing input was blood. The rearranged chain carries TRBV6-5 and TRBJ1-5; no confident D gene assignment can be made. CDR3 protein: CASSYSRLSNQPQHF. The DNA sequence reads TGTGCCAGCAGTTACTCGAGACTTAGCAATCAGCCCCAGCATTTT.